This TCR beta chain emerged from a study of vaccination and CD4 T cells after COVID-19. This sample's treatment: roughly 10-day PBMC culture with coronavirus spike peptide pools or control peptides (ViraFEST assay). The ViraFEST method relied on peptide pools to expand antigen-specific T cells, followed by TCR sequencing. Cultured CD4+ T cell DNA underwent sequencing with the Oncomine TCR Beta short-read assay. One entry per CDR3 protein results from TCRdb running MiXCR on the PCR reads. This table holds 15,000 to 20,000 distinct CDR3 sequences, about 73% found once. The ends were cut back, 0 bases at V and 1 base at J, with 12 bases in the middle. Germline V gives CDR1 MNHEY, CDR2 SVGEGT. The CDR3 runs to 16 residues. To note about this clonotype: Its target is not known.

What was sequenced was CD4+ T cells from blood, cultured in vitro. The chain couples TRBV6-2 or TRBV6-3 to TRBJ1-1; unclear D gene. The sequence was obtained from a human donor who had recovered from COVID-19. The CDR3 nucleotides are TGTGCCAGCAGTTACTCCCTAGGACTGGGGAACACTGAAGCTTTCTTT. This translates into CASSYSLGLGNTEAFF.